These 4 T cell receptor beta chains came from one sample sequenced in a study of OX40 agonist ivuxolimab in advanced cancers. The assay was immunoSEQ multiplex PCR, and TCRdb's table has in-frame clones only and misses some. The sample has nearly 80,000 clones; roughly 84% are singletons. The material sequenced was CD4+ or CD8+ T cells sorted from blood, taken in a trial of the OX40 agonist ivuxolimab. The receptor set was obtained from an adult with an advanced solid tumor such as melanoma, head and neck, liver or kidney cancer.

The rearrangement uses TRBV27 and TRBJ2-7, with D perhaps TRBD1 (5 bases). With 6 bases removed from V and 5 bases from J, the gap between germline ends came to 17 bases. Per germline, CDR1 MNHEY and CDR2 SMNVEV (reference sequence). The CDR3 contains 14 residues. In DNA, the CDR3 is TGTGCCAGCAGCAAGGACATGGGGATCGACGAGCAGTACTTC. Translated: CASSKDMGIDEQYF.

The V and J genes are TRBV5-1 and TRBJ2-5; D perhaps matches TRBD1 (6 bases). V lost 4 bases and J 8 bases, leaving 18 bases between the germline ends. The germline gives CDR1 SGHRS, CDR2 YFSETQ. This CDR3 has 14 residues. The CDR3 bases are TGCGCCAGCAGCGACCGCAGGGGCCCGCAAACCCAGTACTTC. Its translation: CASSDRRGPQTQYF.

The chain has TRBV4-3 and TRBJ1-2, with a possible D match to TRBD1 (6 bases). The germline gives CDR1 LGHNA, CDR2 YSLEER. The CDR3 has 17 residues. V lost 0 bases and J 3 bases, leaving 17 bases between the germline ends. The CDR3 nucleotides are TGCGCCAGCAGCCAAGAAAGGGCGGGGGGCGCCCACTATGGCTACACCTTC. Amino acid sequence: CASSQERAGGAHYGYTF.

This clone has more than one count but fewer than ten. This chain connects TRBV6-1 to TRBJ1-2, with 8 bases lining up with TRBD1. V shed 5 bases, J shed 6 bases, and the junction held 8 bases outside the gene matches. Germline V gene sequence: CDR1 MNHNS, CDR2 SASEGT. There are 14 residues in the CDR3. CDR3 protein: CASSTRQGLDGYTF. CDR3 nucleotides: TGTGCCAGCAGTACCCGACAGGGGCTCGATGGCTACACCTTC.